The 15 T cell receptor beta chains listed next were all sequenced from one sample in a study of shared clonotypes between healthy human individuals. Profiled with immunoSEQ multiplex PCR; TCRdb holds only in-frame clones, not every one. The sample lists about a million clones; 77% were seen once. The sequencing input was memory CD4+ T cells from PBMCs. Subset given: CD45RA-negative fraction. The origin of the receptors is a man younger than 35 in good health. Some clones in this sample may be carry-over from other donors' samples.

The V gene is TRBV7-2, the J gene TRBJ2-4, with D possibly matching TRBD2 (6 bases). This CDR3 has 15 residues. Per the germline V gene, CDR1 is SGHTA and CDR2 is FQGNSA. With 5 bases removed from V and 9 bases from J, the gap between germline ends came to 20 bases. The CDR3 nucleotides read TGTGCCAGCAGCGCATATCCGGGTCGGGGAGGCATTCAGTACTTC. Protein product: CASSAYPGRGGIQYF. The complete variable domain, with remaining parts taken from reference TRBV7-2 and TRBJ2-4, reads GAGVSQSPSNKVTEKGKDVELRCDPISGHTALYWYRQSLGQGLEFLIYFQGNSAPDKSGLPSDRFSAERTGGSVSTLTIQRTQQEDSAVYLCASSAYPGRGGIQYFGAGTRLSVL.

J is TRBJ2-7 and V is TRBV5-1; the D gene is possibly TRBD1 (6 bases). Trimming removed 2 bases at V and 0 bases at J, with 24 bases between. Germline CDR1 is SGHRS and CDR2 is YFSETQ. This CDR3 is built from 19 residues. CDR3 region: CASSFFTPQGYQSSYEQYF. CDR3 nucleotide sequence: TGCGCCAGCAGCTTCTTCACCCCCCAGGGGTATCAAAGCTCCTACGAGCAGTACTTC.

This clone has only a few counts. CDR3 protein: CASSLLGEGRKGSNEQFF. DNA for the CDR3: TGTGCCAGCAGTTTATTAGGGGAGGGCCGGAAGGGAAGCAATGAGCAGTTCTTC. The chain recombines TRBV27 with TRBJ2-1; 7 bases align to TRBD2. The trim removed 1 base at V and 6 bases at J, leaving 15 bases unmatched. This CDR3 has 18 amino acids. Looked up from germline, CDR1 is MNHEY and CDR2 is SMNVEV (reference sequence).

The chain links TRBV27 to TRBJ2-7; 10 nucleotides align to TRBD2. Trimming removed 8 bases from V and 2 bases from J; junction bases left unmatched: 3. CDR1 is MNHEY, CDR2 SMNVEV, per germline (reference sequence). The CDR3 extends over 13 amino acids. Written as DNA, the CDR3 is TGTGCCAGCCGTAGCGGGGGGCCCTACGAGCAGTACTTC. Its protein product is CASRSGGPYEQYF.

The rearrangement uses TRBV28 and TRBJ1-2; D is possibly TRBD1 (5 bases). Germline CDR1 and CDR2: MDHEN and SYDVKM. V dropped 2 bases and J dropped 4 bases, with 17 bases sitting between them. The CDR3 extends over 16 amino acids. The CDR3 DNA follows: TGTGCCAGCAGTTTAGCGGTCTCGACAGCATCCTATGGCTACACCTTC. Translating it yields CASSLAVSTASYGYTF.

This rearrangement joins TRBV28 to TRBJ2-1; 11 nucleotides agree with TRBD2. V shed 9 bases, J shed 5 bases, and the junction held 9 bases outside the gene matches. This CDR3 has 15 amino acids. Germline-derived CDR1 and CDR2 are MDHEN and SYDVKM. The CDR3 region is CASFAQTSGNNEQFF. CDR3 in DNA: TGTGCCAGTTTCGCACAGACTAGCGGGAACAATGAGCAGTTCTTC. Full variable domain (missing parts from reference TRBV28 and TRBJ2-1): DVKVTQSSRYLVKRTGEKVFLECVQDMDHENMFWYRQDPGLGLRLIYFSYDVKMKEKGDIPEGYSVSREKKERFSLILESASTNQTSMYLCASFAQTSGNNEQFFGPGTRLTVL.

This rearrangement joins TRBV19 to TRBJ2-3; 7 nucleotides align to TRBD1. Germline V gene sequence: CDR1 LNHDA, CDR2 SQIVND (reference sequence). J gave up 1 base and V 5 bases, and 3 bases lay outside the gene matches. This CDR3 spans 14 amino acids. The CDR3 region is CASSSGQGTDTQYF. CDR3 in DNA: TGTGCCAGTAGTTCTGGACAGGGCACAGATACGCAGTATTTT.

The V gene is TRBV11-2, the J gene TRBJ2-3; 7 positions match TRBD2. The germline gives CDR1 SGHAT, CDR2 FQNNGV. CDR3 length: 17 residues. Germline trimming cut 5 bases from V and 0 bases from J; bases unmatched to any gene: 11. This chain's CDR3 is CASSPRFVAGSTDTQYF. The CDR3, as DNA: TGTGCCAGCAGCCCGCGGTTTGTAGCGGGCAGCACAGATACGCAGTATTTT.

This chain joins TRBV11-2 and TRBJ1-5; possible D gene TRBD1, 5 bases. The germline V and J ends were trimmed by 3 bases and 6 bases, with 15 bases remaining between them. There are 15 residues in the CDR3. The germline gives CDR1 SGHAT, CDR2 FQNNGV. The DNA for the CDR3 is TGTGCCAGCAGCTTTGGGACCAGGGAAGGTCAGCCCCAGCATTTT. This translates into CASSFGTREGQPQHF.

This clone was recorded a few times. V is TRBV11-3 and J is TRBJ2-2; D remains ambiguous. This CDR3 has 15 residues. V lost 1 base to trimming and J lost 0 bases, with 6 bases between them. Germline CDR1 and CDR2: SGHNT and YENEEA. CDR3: CASSLGIPNTGELFF. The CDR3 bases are TGTGCCAGCAGCTTAGGTATTCCGAACACCGGGGAGCTGTTTTTT.

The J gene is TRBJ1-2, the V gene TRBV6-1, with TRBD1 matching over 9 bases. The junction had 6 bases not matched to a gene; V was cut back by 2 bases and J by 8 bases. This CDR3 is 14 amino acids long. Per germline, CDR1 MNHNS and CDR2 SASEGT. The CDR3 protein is CASSERGDREGYTF. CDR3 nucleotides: TGTGCCAGCAGTGAAAGGGGGGACAGGGAAGGCTACACCTTC.

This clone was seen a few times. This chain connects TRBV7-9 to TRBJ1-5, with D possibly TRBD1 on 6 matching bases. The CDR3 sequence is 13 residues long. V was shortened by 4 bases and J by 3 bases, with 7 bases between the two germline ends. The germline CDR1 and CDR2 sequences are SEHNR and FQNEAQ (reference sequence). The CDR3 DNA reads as TGTGCCAGCAGCTGGACAGCCAATCAGCCCCAGCATTTT. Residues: CASSWTANQPQHF.

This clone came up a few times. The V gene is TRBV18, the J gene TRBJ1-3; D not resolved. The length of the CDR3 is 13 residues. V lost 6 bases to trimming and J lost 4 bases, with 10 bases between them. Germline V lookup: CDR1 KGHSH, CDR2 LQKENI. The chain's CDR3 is CASSPGVGNTIYF. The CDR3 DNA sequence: TGTGCCAGCTCCCCGGGAGTCGGAAACACCATATATTTT.

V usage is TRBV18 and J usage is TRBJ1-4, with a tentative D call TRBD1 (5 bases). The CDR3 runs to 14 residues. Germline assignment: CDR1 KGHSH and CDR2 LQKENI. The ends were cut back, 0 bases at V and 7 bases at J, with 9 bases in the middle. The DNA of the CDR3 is TGTGCCAGCTCACCACCGGGGCTAGGTGAAAAACTGTTTTTT. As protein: CASSPPGLGEKLFF.

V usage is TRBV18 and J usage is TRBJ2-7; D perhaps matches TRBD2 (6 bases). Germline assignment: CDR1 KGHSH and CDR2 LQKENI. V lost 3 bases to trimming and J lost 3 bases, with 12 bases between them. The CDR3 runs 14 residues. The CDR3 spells CASSPGSGGYEQYF. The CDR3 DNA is TGTGCCAGCTCACCTGGTAGCGGAGGCTACGAGCAGTACTTC.